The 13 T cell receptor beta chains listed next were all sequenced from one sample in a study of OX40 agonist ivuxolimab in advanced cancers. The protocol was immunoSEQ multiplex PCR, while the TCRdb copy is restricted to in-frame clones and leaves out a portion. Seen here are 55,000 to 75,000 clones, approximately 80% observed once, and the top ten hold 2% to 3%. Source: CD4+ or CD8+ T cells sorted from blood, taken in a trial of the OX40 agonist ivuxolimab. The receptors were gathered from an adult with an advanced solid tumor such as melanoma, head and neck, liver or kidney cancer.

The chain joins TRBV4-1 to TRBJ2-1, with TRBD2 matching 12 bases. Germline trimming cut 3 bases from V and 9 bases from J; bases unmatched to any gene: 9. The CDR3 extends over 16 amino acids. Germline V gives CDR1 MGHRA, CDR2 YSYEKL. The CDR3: CASSQNLAGGRVEQFF. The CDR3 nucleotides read TGCGCCAGCAGCCAGAACCTAGCGGGGGGGCGGGTTGAGCAGTTCTTC.

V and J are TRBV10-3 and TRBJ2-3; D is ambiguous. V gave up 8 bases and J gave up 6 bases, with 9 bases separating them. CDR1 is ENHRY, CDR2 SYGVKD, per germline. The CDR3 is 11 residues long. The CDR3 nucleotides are TGTGCCATCTCATGGCGGGATACGCAGTATTTT. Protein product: CAISWRDTQYF.

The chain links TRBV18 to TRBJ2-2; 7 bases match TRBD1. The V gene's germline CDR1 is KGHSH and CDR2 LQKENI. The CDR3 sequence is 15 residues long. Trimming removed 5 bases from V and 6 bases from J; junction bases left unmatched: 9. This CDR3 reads CASSSVTGTAGELFF. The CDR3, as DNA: TGTGCCAGCTCATCAGTGACAGGGACGGCCGGGGAGCTGTTTTTT.

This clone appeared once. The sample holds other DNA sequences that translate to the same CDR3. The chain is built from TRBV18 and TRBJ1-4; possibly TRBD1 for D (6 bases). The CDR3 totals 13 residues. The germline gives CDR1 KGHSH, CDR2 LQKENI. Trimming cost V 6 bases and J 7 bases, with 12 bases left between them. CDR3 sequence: CASSQGPTEKLFF. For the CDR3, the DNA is TGTGCCAGCTCCCAGGGGCCTACTGAAAAACTGTTTTTT.

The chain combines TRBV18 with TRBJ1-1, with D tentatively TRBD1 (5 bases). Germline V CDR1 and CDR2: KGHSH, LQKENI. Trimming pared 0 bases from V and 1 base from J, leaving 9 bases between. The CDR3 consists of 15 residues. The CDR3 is CASSPPNRRNTEAFF. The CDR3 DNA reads TGTGCCAGCTCACCACCGAACAGGAGGAACACTGAAGCTTTCTTT.

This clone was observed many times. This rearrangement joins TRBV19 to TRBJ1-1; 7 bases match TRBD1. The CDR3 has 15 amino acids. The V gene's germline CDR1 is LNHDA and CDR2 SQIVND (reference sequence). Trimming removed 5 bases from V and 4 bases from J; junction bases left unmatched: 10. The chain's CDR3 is CASSDPGGRGTEAFF. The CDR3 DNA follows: TGTGCCAGTAGTGACCCAGGGGGGCGCGGCACTGAAGCTTTCTTT.

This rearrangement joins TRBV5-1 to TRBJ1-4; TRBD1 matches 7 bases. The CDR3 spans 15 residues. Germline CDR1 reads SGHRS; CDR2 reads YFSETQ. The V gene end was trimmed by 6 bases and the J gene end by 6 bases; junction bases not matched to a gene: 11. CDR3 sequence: CASTTTGAKDEKLFF. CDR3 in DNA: TGCGCCAGCACCACAACAGGGGCGAAAGATGAAAAACTGTTTTTT.

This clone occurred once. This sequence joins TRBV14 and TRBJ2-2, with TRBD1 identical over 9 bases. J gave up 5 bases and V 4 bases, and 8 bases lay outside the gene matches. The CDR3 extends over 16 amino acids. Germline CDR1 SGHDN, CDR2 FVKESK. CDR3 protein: CASSLRTGEGTGELFF. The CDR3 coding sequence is TGTGCCAGCAGCCTACGGACAGGGGAGGGTACCGGGGAGCTGTTTTTT. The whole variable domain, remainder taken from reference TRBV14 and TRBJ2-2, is EAGVTQFPSHSVIEKGQTVTLRCDPISGHDNLYWYRRVMGKEIKFLLHFVKESKQDESGMPNNRFLAERTGGTYSTLKVQPAELEDSGVYFCASSLRTGEGTGELFFGEGSRLTVL.

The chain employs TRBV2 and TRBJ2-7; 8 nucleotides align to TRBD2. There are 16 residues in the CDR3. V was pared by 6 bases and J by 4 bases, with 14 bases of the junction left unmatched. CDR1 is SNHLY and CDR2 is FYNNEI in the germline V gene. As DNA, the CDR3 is TGTGCCAGCAGGGCTACTAGCGGACGGCCTCATTACGAGCAGTACTTC. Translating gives CASRATSGRPHYEQYF.

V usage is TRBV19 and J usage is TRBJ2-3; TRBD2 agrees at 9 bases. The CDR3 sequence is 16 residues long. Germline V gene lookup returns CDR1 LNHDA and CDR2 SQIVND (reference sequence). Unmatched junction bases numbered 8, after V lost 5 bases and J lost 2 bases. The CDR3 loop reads CASSPSSGAYTDTQYF. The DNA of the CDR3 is TGTGCCAGTAGTCCCTCTAGCGGGGCGTACACAGATACGCAGTATTTT.

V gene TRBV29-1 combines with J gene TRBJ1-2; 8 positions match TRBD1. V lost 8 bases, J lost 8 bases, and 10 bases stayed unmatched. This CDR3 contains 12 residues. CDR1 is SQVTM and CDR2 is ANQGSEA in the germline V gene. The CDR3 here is CSIRPGGVGYTF. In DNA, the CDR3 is TGCAGCATACGCCCAGGGGGCGTAGGCTACACCTTC.

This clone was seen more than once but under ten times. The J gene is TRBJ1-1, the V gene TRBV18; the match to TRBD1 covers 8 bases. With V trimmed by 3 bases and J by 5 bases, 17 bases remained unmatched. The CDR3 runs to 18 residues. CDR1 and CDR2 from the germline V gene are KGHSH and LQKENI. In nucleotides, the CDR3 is TGTGCCAGCTCACCTTACACATTATCCAGGGGGCGCGGGACTGAAGCTTTCTTT. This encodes CASSPYTLSRGRGTEAFF.

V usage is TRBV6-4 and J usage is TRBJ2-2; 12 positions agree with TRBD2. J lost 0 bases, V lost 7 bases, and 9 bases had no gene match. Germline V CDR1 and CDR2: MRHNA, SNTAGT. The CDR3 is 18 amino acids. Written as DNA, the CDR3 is TGTGCCAGCAAAACAACTAGCGGGGGGATCTCGAACACCGGGGAGCTGTTTTTT. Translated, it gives CASKTTSGGISNTGELFF.